The source of this TCR beta chain is a study of CD8+CD57+ T cells in acquired aplastic anemia. The wider study: DNA per sorted CD4+ or CD8+ sample ranged roughly 0.19 to 30 ug, averaging about 3 ug. Study conclusions and caveats: Both patients and controls carried the same twenty-nine CD8+ CDR3 sequences.

Profiles of TCR beta VDJ and CDR3 were generated from a genomic DNA template. MiXCR, applied by TCRdb to the reads, yields one record per CDR3 protein. The table shows 170,000 or so distinct CDR3 sequences, with roughly three fifths occurring only once. On this clonotype itself: The antigen is unknown.

V was shortened by 3 bases and J by 4 bases, with 8 bases between the two germline ends. The length of the CDR3 is 12 residues. CDR1 and CDR2 from the germline V gene are DFQATT and SNEGSKA (reference sequence). The authors sequenced patients whose flow cytometry had shown CD8+CD57+ cell expansion. Patients were therapy-naive when their blood was sampled. Sequenced sample: sorted CD4+, CD8+, or CD8+CD57+ T cells (not recorded which) from PBMCs. This receptor was taken from a human donor with aplastic anemia. The rearrangement joins TRBV20-1 to TRBJ2-3; D is perhaps TRBD2 (5 bases). The DNA for the CDR3 is TGCAGTGCTAGCCCGAGGGCAGATACGCAGTATTTT. Its protein product is CSASPRADTQYF.